This passage covers 6 T cell receptor beta chains from one sample sequenced in a study of CD8+ T cells in alopecia areata. After isolation, RNA underwent reverse transcription to generate cDNA as the sequencing template. Libraries were prepared by immunoSEQ multiplex PCR; TCRdb keeps only in-frame clonotypes and omits some of them. The data hold 100,000 to 120,000 clones, with under 60% observed a single time. Material for sequencing was NKG2D-low CD8+ T cells sorted from blood. Receptors originate from a human donor with alopecia areata.

V gene TRBV15 combines with J gene TRBJ2-2; D may match TRBD1 or TRBD2 (5 bases each). With 8 bases removed from V and 2 bases from J, the gap between germline ends came to 18 bases. The germline gives CDR1 LNHNV, CDR2 YYDKDF (reference sequence). The CDR3 spans 16 residues. CDR3 sequence reads: CATGSPRDGNTGELFF. The DNA of the CDR3 is TGTGCCACCGGATCCCCCCGGGACGGAAACACCGGGGAGCTGTTTTTT.

V is TRBV9 and J is TRBJ1-2; weak D call: TRBD1 (5 bases). Germline V gives CDR1 SGDLS, CDR2 YYNGEE. The V and J ends lost 4 bases and 4 bases respectively, with 11 bases between them. This CDR3 has 13 amino acids. CDR3 protein: CASSSGRSYGYTF. CDR3 DNA sequence: TGTGCCAGCAGCTCGGGACGGAGCTATGGCTACACCTTC. The full variable domain, with the rest looked up from reference TRBV9 and TRBJ1-2, is DSGVTQTPKHLITATGQRVTLRCSPRSGDLSVYWYQQSLDQGLQFLIQYYNGEERAKGNILERFSAQQFPDLHSELNLSSLELGDSALYFCASSSGRSYGYTFGSGTRLTVV.

The rearrangement joins TRBV29-1 to TRBJ2-7; 7 bases align to TRBD1. V lost 5 bases, J lost 4 bases, and 5 bases stayed unmatched. This CDR3 is 12 amino acids long. Per germline, CDR1 SQVTM and CDR2 ANQGSEA. The DNA of the CDR3 is TGCAGCGTTACACAGGGGCGGTACGAGCAGTACTTC. It codes for CSVTQGRYEQYF.

The gene calls are TRBV28 and TRBJ2-2, with 7 bases matching TRBD1. The CDR3 is 13 residues long. The germline V gene has CDR1 MDHEN and CDR2 SYDVKM. With 7 bases clipped from V and 3 bases from J, the junction kept 2 bases outside the gene matches. Written as DNA, the CDR3 is TGTGCCAGCAAGGGGGCTTACACCGGGGAGCTGTTTTTT. Translation: CASKGAYTGELFF. Full variable domain (rest looked up from reference TRBV28 and TRBJ2-2): DVKVTQSSRYLVKRTGEKVFLECVQDMDHENMFWYRQDPGLGLRLIYFSYDVKMKEKGDIPEGYSVSREKKERFSLILESASTNQTSMYLCASKGAYTGELFFGEGSRLTVL.

This clone has just a few counts. At one of its ends the junction is not consistent with the germline gene, which may arise from a read error. Different DNA sequences within this sample yield the same CDR3. The CDR3 DNA is TGTGCCAGCAGCCAAGATCTGTTTGAGCAGTTCTTC. This codes for CASSQDLFEQFF. The chain couples TRBV4-1 to TRBJ2-1; D unresolved. The CDR3 has 12 amino acids. Germline assignment: CDR1 MGHRA and CDR2 YSYEKL.

The V call is TRBV10-3, the J call TRBJ1-2, with D possibly being TRBD1 (6 bases). Germline-derived CDR1 and CDR2 are ENHRY and SYGVKD. Trimming removed 3 bases from V and 10 bases from J, with 15 bases in between. There are 13 residues in the CDR3. The CDR3 protein is CAISDPGEGTYTF. The CDR3 DNA follows: TGTGCCATCAGTGACCCAGGGGAGGGAACCTACACCTTC.